Included here is one TCR beta chain sequence, with context. Repertoires were generated with immunoSEQ multiplex PCR, while TCRdb's copy carries only in-frame clones and drops some. Of fewer than 350,000 clones in the sample, just over 85% are singletons; the top ten hold around 4.2%. The germline V gene encodes CDR1 MRHNA and CDR2 SNTAGT. V was shortened by 0 bases and J by 5 bases, with 7 bases between the two germline ends. CDR3 length: 14 residues. The data were taken from a study of blood T cell repertoires in COVID-19. As for the study in general: Researchers got acute and convalescent COVID-19 samples from the United States, Italy and Spain. T cells, B-cell-depleted T cells, or PBMCs supplied cDNA or gDNA.

Those enrolled, adults aged roughly 18 to 89 years, came from about two dozen US areas. This clonotype was sampled from a woman aged 40 to 50 with acute COVID-19. The material sequenced was PBMCs or T cells enriched from blood (not recorded which). The chain employs TRBV6-4 and TRBJ2-2, with D hard to call. CDR3 protein: CASSDSIQTGELFF. Here the CDR3 DNA reads TGTGCCAGCAGTGACTCGATACAGACCGGGGAGCTGTTTTTT.